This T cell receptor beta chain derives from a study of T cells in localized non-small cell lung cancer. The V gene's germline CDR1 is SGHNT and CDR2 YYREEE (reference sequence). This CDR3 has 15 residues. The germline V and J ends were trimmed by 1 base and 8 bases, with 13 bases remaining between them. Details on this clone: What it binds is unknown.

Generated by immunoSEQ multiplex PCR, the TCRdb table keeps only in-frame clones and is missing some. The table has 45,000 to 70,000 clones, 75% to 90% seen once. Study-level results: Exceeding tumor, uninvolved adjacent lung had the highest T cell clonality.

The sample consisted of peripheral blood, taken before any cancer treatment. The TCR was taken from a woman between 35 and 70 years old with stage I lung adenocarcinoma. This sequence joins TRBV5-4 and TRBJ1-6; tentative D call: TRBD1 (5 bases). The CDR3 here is CASSLSAGMDSPLHF. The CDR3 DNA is TGTGCCAGCAGCTTGTCGGCAGGGATGGATTCACCCCTCCACTTT. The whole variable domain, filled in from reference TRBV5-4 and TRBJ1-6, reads ETGVTQSPTHLIKTRGQQVTLRCSSQSGHNTVSWYQQALGQGPQFIFQYYREEENGRGNFPPRFSGLQFPNYSSELNVNALELDDSALYLCASSLSAGMDSPLHFGNGTRLTVT.